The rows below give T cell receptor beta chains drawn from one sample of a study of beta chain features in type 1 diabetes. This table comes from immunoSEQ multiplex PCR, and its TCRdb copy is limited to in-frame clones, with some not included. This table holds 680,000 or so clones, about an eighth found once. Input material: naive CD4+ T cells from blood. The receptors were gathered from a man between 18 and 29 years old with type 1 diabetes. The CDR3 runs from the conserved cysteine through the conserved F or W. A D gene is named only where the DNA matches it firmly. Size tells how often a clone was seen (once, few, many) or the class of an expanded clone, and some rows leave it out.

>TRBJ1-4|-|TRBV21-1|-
CASSKGGETNEKLFF
TGTGCCAGCAGCAAAGGCGGGGAAACCAATGAAAAACTGTTTTTT
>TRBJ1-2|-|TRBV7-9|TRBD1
CASSPRGQGADGYTF
TGTGCCAGCAGCCCGAGGGGACAGGGGGCAGATGGCTACACCTTC
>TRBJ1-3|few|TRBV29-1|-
CSARAGTGGNTIYF
TGCAGCGCCCGGGCGGGTACTGGAGGAAACACCATATATTTT
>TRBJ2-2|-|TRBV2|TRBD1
CASSVQPGGNTGELFF
TGTGCCAGCAGTGTACAGCCAGGGGGTAACACCGGGGAGCTGTTTTTT
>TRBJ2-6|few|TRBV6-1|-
CASSGPTSGANVLTF
TGTGCCAGCAGTGGACCAACCTCTGGGGCCAACGTCCTGACTTTC
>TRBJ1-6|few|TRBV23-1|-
CASSQPGRTPYNSPLHF
TGCGCCAGCAGTCAACCAGGGAGGACCCCCTATAATTCACCCCTCCACTTT
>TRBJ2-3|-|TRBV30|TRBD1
CAWSADRGRTDTQYF
TGTGCCTGGAGTGCGGACAGGGGGCGGACAGATACGCAGTATTTT
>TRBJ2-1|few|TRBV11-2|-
CASSPADNEQFF
TGTGCCAGCAGCCCCGCGGACAATGAGCAGTTCTTC
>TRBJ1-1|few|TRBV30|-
CAWRKQMNTEAFF
TGTGCCTGGAGAAAGCAGATGAACACTGAAGCTTTCTTT
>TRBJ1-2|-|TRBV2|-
CASSDERVGGYTF
TGTGCCAGCAGTGACGAGAGGGTCGGCGGCTACACCTTC
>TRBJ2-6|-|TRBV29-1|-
CSVVFSGANVLTF
TGCAGCGTTGTTTTCTCTGGGGCCAACGTCCTGACTTTC
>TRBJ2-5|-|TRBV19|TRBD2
CASTVTSGPQETQYF
TGTGCCAGTACAGTGACTAGCGGCCCACAAGAGACCCAGTACTTC
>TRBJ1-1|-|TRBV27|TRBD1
CASSARDRYTEAFF
TGTGCCAGCAGTGCGCGGGACAGATACACTGAAGCTTTCTTT
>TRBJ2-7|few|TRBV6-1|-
CASSEGELSEQYF
TGTGCCAGCAGTGAAGGCGAACTCAGCGAGCAGTACTTC
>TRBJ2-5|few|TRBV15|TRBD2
CATSRDPRDSGGGQETQYF
TGTGCCACCAGCAGAGATCCCCGGGACTCGGGCGGGGGACAAGAGACCCAGTACTTC
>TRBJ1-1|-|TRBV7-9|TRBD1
CATRSRGRGTEAFF
TGTGCCACGCGATCGAGGGGGCGCGGAACTGAAGCTTTCTTT
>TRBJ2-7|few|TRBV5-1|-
CASSLARGSEQYF
TGCGCCAGCAGCTTGGCCCGGGGTTCCGAGCAGTACTTC
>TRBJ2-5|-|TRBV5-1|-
CASSLTGQQETQYF
TGCGCCAGCAGCTTGACGGGACAACAAGAGACCCAGTACTTC
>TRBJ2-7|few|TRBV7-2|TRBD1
CASSFGTGAGYEQYF
TGTGCCAGCAGCTTTGGGACAGGGGCAGGGTACGAGCAGTACTTC
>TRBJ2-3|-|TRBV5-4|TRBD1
CASSLTGGDDTQYF
TGTGCCAGCAGCTTGACAGGGGGCGACGATACGCAGTATTTT
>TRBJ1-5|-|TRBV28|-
CASSSLLNQPQHF
TGTGCCAGCAGTTCCCTCCTCAATCAGCCCCAGCATTTT
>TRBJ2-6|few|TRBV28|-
CASSHDSSGANVLTF
TGTGCCAGCAGTCACGACAGCTCTGGGGCCAACGTCCTGACTTTC
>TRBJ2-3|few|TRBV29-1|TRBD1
CSVERTGDITDTQYF
TGCAGCGTTGAACGGACAGGGGATATCACAGATACGCAGTATTTT
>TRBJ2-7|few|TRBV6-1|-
CASSPLQGTHEQYF
TGTGCCAGCAGTCCTCTCCAGGGAACCCACGAGCAGTACTTC
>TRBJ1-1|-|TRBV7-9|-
CASSRDGYWEGRSTEAFF
TGTGCCAGCAGCAGAGATGGCTATTGGGAGGGACGGAGCACTGAAGCTTTCTTT
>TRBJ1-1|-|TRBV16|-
CASSPNLWGNTEAFF
TGTGCCAGCAGCCCTAACCTCTGGGGCAACACTGAAGCTTTCTTT
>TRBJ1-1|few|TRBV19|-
CASTHPDTLNTEAFF
TGTGCCAGTACCCACCCCGATACCCTGAACACTGAAGCTTTCTTT
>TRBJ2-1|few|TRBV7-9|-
CGVVSISYNEQFF
TGTGGAGTTGTGAGCATATCCTACAATGAGCAGTTCTTC
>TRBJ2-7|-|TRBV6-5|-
CASSYAVSYEQYF
TGTGCCAGCAGTTACGCGGTCTCCTACGAGCAGTACTTC
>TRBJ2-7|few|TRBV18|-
CASSPPPGTLYEQYF
TGTGCCAGCTCACCACCCCCAGGGACACTATACGAGCAGTACTTC
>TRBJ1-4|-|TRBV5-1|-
CASSFSVDGEKLFF
TGCGCCAGCAGCTTTTCCGTGGATGGAGAAAAACTGTTTTTT
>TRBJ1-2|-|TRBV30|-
CAWSFEGVGYTF
TGTGCCTGGAGTTTTGAAGGGGTTGGCTACACCTTC
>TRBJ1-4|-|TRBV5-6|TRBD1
CASSRDRNEKLFF
TGTGCCAGCAGCCGGGACAGGAACGAAAAACTGTTTTTT
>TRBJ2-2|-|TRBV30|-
CAWGLVNTGELFF
TGTGCCTGGGGACTCGTGAACACCGGGGAGCTGTTTTTT
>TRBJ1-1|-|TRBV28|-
CASSPGATEAFF
TGTGCCAGCAGTCCAGGGGCCACTGAAGCTTTCTTT
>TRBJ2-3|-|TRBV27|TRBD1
CASSVRDSFTDTQYF
TGTGCCAGCAGTGTCCGGGACAGCTTCACAGATACGCAGTATTTT
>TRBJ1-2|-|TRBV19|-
CATPRGGNNYGYTF
TGTGCCACCCCCCGGGGGGGGAATAACTATGGCTACACCTTC
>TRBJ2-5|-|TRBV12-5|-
CASGFSEWETQYF
TGTGCTAGTGGTTTCAGCGAGTGGGAGACCCAGTACTTC
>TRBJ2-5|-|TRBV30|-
CAWSFSSQTQYF
TGTGCCTGGAGTTTCTCCAGTCAGACCCAGTACTTC
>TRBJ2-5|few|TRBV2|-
CASTPQETQYF
TGTGCCAGCACTCCCCAAGAGACCCAGTACTTC
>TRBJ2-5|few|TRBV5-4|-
CASSAPGQQETQYF
TGTGCCAGCAGCGCACCCGGACAGCAAGAGACCCAGTACTTC
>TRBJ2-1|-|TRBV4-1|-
CASNIIGGSNNEQFF
TGCGCCAGCAACATTATTGGGGGATCGAACAATGAGCAGTTCTTC
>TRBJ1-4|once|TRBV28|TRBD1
CASSLVPGQDNEKLFF
TGTGCCAGCAGCCTCGTCCCGGGACAGGATAATGAAAAACTGTTTTTT
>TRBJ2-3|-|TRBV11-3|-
CASSLQGIDTQYF
TGTGCCAGCAGCTTGCAGGGAATAGATACGCAGTATTTT
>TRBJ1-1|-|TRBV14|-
CASSQIQGNTEAFF
TGTGCCAGCAGCCAGATACAGGGGAACACTGAAGCTTTCTTT
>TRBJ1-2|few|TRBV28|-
CASKSDGYTF
TGTGCCAGCAAGTCAGATGGCTACACCTTC
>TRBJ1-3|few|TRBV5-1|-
CASSSDRAGNTIYF
TGCGCCAGCAGCTCGGACAGAGCTGGAAACACCATATATTTT
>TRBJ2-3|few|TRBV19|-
CASTDLARGGPDTQYF
TGTGCCAGTACCGACCTGGCCAGGGGGGGCCCAGATACGCAGTATTTT
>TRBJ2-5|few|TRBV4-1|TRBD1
CASSQGQGYETQYF
TGCGCCAGCAGCCAGGGACAGGGGTACGAGACCCAGTACTTC
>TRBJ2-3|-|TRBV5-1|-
CASKRRGGDTQYF
TGCGCCAGCAAGCGCAGGGGAGGAGATACGCAGTATTTT
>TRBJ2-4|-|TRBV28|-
CASSLIAQVIQYF
TGTGCCAGCAGTTTAATCGCACAGGTCATTCAGTACTTC
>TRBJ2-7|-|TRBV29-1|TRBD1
CSVEIGDSEQYF
TGCAGCGTTGAAATAGGGGACAGCGAGCAGTACTTC
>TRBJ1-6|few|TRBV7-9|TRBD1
CASTLDRGNSPLHF
TGTGCCAGCACCCTAGACAGGGGGAATTCACCCCTCCACTTT
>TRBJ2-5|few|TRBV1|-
CTSSQVIERGPEETQYF
TGCACCAGCAGCCAAGTGATAGAGCGGGGCCCCGAGGAGACCCAGTACTTC